The clone carrying this T cell receptor beta chain was counted a few times. This sample is part of a study of blood T cells in healthy people across ages. The V and J ends lost 6 bases and 1 base, in that order; junction bases with no gene match: 6. The CDR3 extends over 16 amino acids. CDR1 is MNHEY, CDR2 SMNVEV, per germline (reference sequence). Using a J-beta primer mix together with a sample-barcoded 5' primer, a second PCR was run for roughly 6 to 12 cycles. One entry per CDR3 protein results from TCRdb running MiXCR on the 5' RACE reads. The sample consists of about 800,000 distinct CDR3 sequences, 25% of them appearing once. The same sample was also studied in work on T cells of mothers and their children.

The specimen was blood. This receptor was identified in a boy aged 5-17 years in good health. This chain joins TRBV27 and TRBJ2-7; 13 bases are shared with TRBD2. For the CDR3, the DNA is TGTGCCAGCAGGGGGGGGACTAGCGGGAAGTCCTACGAGCAGTACTTC. As protein: CASRGGTSGKSYEQYF.